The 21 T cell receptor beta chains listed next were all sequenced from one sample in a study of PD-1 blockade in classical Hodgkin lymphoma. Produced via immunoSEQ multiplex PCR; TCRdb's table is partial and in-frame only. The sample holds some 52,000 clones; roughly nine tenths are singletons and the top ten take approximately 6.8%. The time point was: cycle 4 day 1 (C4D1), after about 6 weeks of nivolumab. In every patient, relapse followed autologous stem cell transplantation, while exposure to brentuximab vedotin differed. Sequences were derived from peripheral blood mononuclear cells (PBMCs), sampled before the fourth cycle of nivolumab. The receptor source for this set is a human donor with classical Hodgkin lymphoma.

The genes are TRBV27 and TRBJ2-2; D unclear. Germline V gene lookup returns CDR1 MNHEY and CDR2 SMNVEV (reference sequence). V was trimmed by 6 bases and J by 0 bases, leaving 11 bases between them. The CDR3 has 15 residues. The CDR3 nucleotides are TGTGCCAGCAGGGGAACGCCTTCGAACACCGGGGAGCTGTTTTTT. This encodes CASRGTPSNTGELFF.

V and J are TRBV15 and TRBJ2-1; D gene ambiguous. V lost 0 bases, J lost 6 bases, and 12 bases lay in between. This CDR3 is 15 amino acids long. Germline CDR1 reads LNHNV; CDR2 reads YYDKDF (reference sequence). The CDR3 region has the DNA TGTGCCACCAGCAGAGAAGCTGGTCAAGCCAATGAGCAGTTCTTC. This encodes CATSREAGQANEQFF.

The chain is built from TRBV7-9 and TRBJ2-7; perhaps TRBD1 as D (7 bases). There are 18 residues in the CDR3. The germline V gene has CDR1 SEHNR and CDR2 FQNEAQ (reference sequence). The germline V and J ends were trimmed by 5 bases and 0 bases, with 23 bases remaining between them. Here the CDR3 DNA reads TGTGCCAGCAGCCACAGACAGGGACTCGGCTCAAGCTCCTACGAGCAGTACTTC. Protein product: CASSHRQGLGSSSYEQYF.

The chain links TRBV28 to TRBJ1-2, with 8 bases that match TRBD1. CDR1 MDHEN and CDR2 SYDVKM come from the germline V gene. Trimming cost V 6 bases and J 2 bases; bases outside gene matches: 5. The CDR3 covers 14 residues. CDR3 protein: CASRGQGPNYGYTF. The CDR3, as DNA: TGTGCCAGCAGAGGACAGGGCCCGAACTATGGCTACACCTTC.

CDR3 in amino acids: CASSLRDYNEQFF. The CDR3 DNA is TGTGCCAGCAGCTTGAGGGACTACAATGAGCAGTTCTTC. The chain is built from TRBV5-5 and TRBJ2-1; D is ambiguous. CDR3 length: 13 amino acids. CDR1 SGHKS and CDR2 YYEKEE come from the germline V gene (reference sequence). The V gene lost 1 base and the J gene lost 3 bases, with 5 bases spanning the gap.

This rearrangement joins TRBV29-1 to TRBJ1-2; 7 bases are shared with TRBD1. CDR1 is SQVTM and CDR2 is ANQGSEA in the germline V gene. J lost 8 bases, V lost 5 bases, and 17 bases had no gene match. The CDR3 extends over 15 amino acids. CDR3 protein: CSVYGRQGAFRGYTF. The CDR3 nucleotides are TGCAGCGTTTACGGTAGACAGGGCGCCTTTCGGGGCTACACCTTC. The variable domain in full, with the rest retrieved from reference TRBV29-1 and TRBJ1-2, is SAVISQKPSRDICQRGTSLTIQCQVDSQVTMMFWYRQQPGQSLTLIATANQGSEATYESGFVIDKFPISRPNLTFSTLTVSNMSPEDSSIYLCSVYGRQGAFRGYTFGSGTRLTVV.

The CDR3: CASFSNNYGYTF. The CDR3 DNA reads TGTGCCAGTTTCAGTAATAACTATGGCTACACCTTC. The chain recombines TRBV28 with TRBJ1-2; no clear D. Trimming took off 9 bases at V and 1 base at J, with 9 bases between the two ends. Per germline, CDR1 MDHEN and CDR2 SYDVKM. The CDR3 extends over 12 amino acids.

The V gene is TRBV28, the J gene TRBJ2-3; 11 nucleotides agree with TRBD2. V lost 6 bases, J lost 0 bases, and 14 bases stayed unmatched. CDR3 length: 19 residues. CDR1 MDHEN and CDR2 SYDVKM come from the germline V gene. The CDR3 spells CASRWGFSGGAPSTDTQYF. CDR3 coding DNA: TGTGCCAGCAGGTGGGGCTTTAGCGGGGGGGCCCCTAGCACAGATACGCAGTATTTT.

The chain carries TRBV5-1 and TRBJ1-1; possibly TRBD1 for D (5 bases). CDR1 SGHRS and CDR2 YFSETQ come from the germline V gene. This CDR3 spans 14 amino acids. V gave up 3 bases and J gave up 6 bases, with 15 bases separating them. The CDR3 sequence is CASSSFGGDPEAFF. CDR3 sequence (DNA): TGCGCCAGCAGCTCATTCGGGGGGGACCCTGAAGCTTTCTTT. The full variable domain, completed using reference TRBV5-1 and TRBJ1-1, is KAGVTQTPRYLIKTRGQQVTLSCSPISGHRSVSWYQQTPGQGLQFLFEYFSETQRNKGNFPGRFSGRQFSNSRSEMNVSTLELGDSALYLCASSSFGGDPEAFFGQGTRLTVV.

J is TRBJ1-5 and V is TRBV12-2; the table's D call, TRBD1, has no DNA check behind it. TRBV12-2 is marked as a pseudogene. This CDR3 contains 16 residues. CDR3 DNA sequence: TGTGCAAGTCGCTTAGATGTAGAAGGGGGCAATCAGCCCCAGCATTTT. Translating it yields CASRLDVEGGNQPQHF.

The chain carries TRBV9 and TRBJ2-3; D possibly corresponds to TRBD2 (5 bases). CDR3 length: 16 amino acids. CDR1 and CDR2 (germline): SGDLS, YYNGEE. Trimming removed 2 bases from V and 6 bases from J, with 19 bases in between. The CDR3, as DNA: TGTGCCAGCAGCGTGGACTCCAAAATACACAGTGATACGCAGTATTTT. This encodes CASSVDSKIHSDTQYF. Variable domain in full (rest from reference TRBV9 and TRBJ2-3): DSGVTQTPKHLITATGQRVTLRCSPRSGDLSVYWYQQSLDQGLQFLIQYYNGEERAKGNILERFSAQQFPDLHSELNLSSLELGDSALYFCASSVDSKIHSDTQYFGPGTRLTVL.

The CDR3 sequence: CASSLSRTSGPAPEQYF. The CDR3 bases are TGTGCCAGCAGTTTATCTAGGACTAGCGGGCCAGCTCCCGAGCAGTACTTC. The J gene is TRBJ2-7, the V gene TRBV27; 11 bases match TRBD2. Per germline, CDR1 MNHEY and CDR2 SMNVEV (reference sequence). The CDR3 runs 17 residues. The trim removed 0 bases at V and 6 bases at J, leaving 10 bases unmatched.

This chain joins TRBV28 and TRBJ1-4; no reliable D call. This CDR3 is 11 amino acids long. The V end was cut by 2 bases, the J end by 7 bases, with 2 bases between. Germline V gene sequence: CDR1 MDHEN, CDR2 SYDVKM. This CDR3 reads CASSLSEKLFF. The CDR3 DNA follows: TGTGCCAGCAGTTTAAGTGAAAAACTGTTTTTT.

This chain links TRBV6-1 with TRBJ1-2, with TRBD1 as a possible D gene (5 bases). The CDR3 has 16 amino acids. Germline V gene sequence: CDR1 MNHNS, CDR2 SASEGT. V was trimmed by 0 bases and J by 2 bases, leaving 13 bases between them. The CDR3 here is CASSEALGRANYGYTF. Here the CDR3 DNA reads TGTGCCAGCAGTGAAGCGCTAGGCAGGGCGAACTATGGCTACACCTTC.

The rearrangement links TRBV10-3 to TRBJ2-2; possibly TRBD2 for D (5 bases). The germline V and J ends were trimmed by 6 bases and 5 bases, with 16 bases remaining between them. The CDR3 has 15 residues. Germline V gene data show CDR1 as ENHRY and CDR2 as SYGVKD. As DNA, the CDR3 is TGTGCCATCAGCCCCCTCGCGGGTGGAACCGGGGAGCTGTTTTTT. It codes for CAISPLAGGTGELFF.

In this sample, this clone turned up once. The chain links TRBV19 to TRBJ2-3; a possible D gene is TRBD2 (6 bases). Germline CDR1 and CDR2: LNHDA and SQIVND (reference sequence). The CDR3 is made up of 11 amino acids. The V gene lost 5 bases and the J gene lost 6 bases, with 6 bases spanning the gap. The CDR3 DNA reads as TGTGCCAGTAGTCGGGGGGATACGCAGTATTTT. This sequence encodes CASSRGDTQYF. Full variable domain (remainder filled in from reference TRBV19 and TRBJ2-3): DGGITQSPKYLFRKEGQNVTLSCEQNLNHDAMYWYRQDPGQGLRLIYYSQIVNDFQKGDIAEGYSVSREKKESFPLTVTSAQKNPTAFYLCASSRGDTQYFGPGTRLTVL.

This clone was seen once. The DNA of the CDR3 is TGTGCCAGCAGCGGACAGGGGACTGGAAACACCATATATTTT. It specifies CASSGQGTGNTIYF. The chain is built from TRBV27 and TRBJ1-3, with 9 bases fitting TRBD1. The junction had 2 bases not matched to a gene; V was cut back by 6 bases and J by 2 bases. Per the germline V gene, CDR1 is MNHEY and CDR2 is SMNVEV (reference sequence). The CDR3 spans 14 residues.

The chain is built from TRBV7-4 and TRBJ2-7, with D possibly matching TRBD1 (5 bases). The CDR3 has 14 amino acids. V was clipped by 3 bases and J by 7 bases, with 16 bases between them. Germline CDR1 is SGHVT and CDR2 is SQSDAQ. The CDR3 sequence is CASSLSRGGAEQYF. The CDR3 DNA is TGTGCCAGCAGCTTGTCAAGGGGCGGTGCTGAGCAGTACTTC.

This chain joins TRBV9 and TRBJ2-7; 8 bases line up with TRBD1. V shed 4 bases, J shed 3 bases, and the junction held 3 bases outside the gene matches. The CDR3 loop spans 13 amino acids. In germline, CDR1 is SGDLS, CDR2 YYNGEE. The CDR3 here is CASSPGGGYEQYF. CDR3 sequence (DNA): TGTGCCAGCAGCCCAGGGGGCGGCTACGAGCAGTACTTC.

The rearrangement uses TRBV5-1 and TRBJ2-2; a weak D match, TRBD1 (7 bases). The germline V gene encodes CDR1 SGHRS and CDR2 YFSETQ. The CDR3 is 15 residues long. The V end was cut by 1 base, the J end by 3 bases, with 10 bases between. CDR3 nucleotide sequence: TGCGCCAGCAGCTTGCAGGGGGACTACACCGGGGAGCTGTTTTTT. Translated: CASSLQGDYTGELFF. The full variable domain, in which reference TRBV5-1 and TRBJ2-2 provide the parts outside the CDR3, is KAGVTQTPRYLIKTRGQQVTLSCSPISGHRSVSWYQQTPGQGLQFLFEYFSETQRNKGNFPGRFSGRQFSNSRSEMNVSTLELGDSALYLCASSLQGDYTGELFFGEGSRLTVL.

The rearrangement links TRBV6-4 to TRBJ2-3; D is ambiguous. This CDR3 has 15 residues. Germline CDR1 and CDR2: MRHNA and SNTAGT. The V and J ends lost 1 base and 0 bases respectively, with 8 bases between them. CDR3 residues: CASSDLADSTDTQYF. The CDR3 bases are TGTGCCAGCAGTGACTTGGCCGACAGCACAGATACGCAGTATTTT.